The 9 T cell receptor beta chains presented below share a single source sample, sequenced in a study of cytomegalovirus exposure and HLA in healthy donors. The PCR contained 60 Vbeta and 13 Jbeta primers. TCRdb's copy holds only in-frame clones and misses some; the assay was immunoSEQ multiplex PCR. The sample contains 150,000 to 200,000 clones, more than 80% of which appear only once. Input material: PBMCs. These receptors came from a woman aged 18 to 35 in good health and CMV-seronegative.

This clone showed up just once. The rearrangement links TRBV7-3 to TRBJ1-1; 7 bases fit TRBD1. The ends lost 4 bases at V and 4 bases at J; junction bases unmatched: 3. This CDR3 contains 13 residues. Per germline, CDR1 SGHTA and CDR2 FQGTGA. The chain's CDR3 is CASSSQGGTEAFF. CDR3 nucleotide sequence: TGTGCCAGCAGCTCGCAGGGGGGCACTGAAGCTTTCTTT. Full variable domain (missing parts from reference TRBV7-3 and TRBJ1-1): GAGVSQTPSNKVTEKGKYVELRCDPISGHTALYWYRQSLGQGPEFLIYFQGTGAADDSGLPNDRFFAVRPEGSVSTLKIQRTERGDSAVYLCASSSQGGTEAFFGQGTRLTVV.

The chain links TRBV6-6 to TRBJ2-7; maybe TRBD1 (5 bases). Looked up from germline, CDR1 is MNHNY and CDR2 is SVGAGI (reference sequence). The CDR3 extends over 14 amino acids. V lost 6 bases, J lost 2 bases, and 14 bases lay in between. As DNA, the CDR3 is TGTGCCAGCAGCTCGCCGCAGGGAACCTACGAGCAGTACTTC. Translating it yields CASSSPQGTYEQYF.

The CDR3 bases are TGTGCCAGCAGCAAAAGGTCTAGCGGGACGAGCGGTGAGCAGTTCTTC. It yields the protein CASSKRSSGTSGEQFF. This chain uses TRBV21-1 with TRBJ2-1; TRBD2 was called by the table and not checked on the DNA. TRBV21-1 is shown as a pseudogene. The CDR3 has 16 residues.

In this sample, this clone turned up once. The rearrangement joins TRBV4-2 to TRBJ1-5; perhaps TRBD1 as D (5 bases). The CDR3 runs to 15 residues. With 4 bases removed from V and 0 bases from J, the gap between germline ends came to 10 bases. Germline-derived CDR1 and CDR2 are LGHNA and YNFKEQ. The CDR3 bases are TGTGCCAGCAGCCGCGACAGAAATAGCAATCAGCCCCAGCATTTT. Translation gives CASSRDRNSNQPQHF.

V is TRBV7-3 and J is TRBJ2-1; D might be TRBD2 (5 bases). V lost 6 bases, J lost 10 bases, and 22 bases lay in between. There are 15 residues in the CDR3. Germline V CDR1 and CDR2: SGHTA, FQGTGA. CDR3 loop: CASRDPARPTGEQFF. CDR3 in DNA: TGTGCCAGCAGGGACCCGGCTAGGCCCACGGGGGAGCAGTTCTTC.

V is TRBV13 and J is TRBJ2-1; 9 positions match TRBD2. CDR3 size: 18 residues. Germline V gene sequence: CDR1 PRHDT, CDR2 FYEKMQ (reference sequence). V lost 2 bases and J lost 2; bases outside the gene matches: 10. DNA for the CDR3: TGTGCCAGCAGCTTACCCCCTACGAGCGGGAGGCCCTACAATGAGCAGTTCTTC. Translating gives CASSLPPTSGRPYNEQFF.

The chain is built from TRBV5-1 and TRBJ1-4; 9 bases match TRBD1. The junction had 4 bases not matched to a gene; V was cut back by 4 bases and J by 0 bases. The germline V gene encodes CDR1 SGHRS and CDR2 YFSETQ. This CDR3 spans 16 amino acids. DNA for the CDR3: TGCGCCAGCAGCAACCGGGACAGGGCAACTAATGAAAAACTGTTTTTT. This gives the protein CASSNRDRATNEKLFF.

The chain uses TRBV19 and TRBJ2-7; the match to TRBD1 covers 10 bases. V gave up 4 bases and J gave up 2 bases; unmatched junction bases: 11. This CDR3 has 17 amino acids. From germline, CDR1 is LNHDA and CDR2 SQIVND (reference sequence). The CDR3 loop is CASSTPTGGTAPYEQYF. CDR3 nucleotide sequence: TGTGCCAGTAGTACTCCGACAGGGGGCACCGCCCCCTACGAGCAGTACTTC.

The chain carries TRBV7-9 and TRBJ2-5, with D possibly TRBD2 on 5 matching bases. CDR1 is SEHNR, CDR2 FQNEAQ, per germline (reference sequence). The CDR3 runs to 14 residues. Trimming cost V 3 bases and J 1 base, with 9 bases left between them. CDR3 protein: CASSLRAPQETQYF. The CDR3 region has the DNA TGTGCCAGCAGCTTGAGGGCCCCCCAAGAGACCCAGTACTTC.